This passage covers 20 T cell receptor beta chains from one sample sequenced in a study of blood T cell repertoires in COVID-19. The method was immunoSEQ multiplex PCR; TCRdb's version includes in-frame clones alone and lacks a portion of them. The table records 250,000 or so clones, approximately 88% of them present only once. Sequenced input: PBMCs or T cells enriched from blood (not recorded which). The receptor source for this set is a woman in her twenties or thirties with acute COVID-19.

This rearrangement joins TRBV10-3 to TRBJ1-3; D is ambiguous. This CDR3 is built from 14 residues. CDR1 and CDR2 (germline): ENHRY, SYGVKD. With 10 bases removed from V and 0 bases from J, the gap between germline ends came to 13 bases. The CDR3 region has the DNA TGTGCCACCCAGAGCGGAACCTCTGGAAACACCATATATTTT. It codes for CATQSGTSGNTIYF.

The chain uses TRBV5-1 and TRBJ1-2, with D hard to call. The CDR3 runs 17 residues. The V end lost 0 bases, the J end lost 3 bases, and 18 bases lay between the germline ends. Germline-derived CDR1 and CDR2 are SGHRS and YFSETQ. Here the CDR3 reads CASSLAVRASADYGYTF. CDR3 coding DNA: TGCGCCAGCAGCTTGGCCGTGAGGGCCTCTGCGGACTATGGCTACACCTTC.

The genes are TRBV4-1 and TRBJ1-4; 7 positions agree with TRBD1. The germline CDR1 and CDR2 sequences are MGHRA and YSYEKL. J gave up 4 bases and V 6 bases, and 8 bases lay outside the gene matches. The CDR3 covers 15 residues. The CDR3 sequence is CASRDRLPFNEKLFF. In DNA form, the CDR3 reads TGCGCCAGCAGGGACAGGCTCCCCTTTAATGAAAAACTGTTTTTT.

V gene TRBV5-1 combines with J gene TRBJ1-2, with a possible D match to TRBD1 (5 bases). Trimming removed 0 bases from V and 4 bases from J, with 25 bases in between. From germline, CDR1 is SGHRS and CDR2 YFSETQ. The length of the CDR3 is 19 residues. CDR3 bases: TGCGCCAGCAGCTTGGGGGGAATACGACAGCAATCCTTCGGCTATGGCTACACCTTC. Encoded protein: CASSLGGIRQQSFGYGYTF.

This sequence joins TRBV5-1 and TRBJ1-4; D is uncertain. Germline loops: CDR1 SGHRS, CDR2 YFSETQ. The CDR3 contains 14 residues. V was trimmed by 0 bases and J by 8 bases, leaving 11 bases between them. CDR3 nucleotides: TGCGCCAGCAGCTTGGCCGGGATTGAAGAAAAACTGTTTTTT. Translated, it gives CASSLAGIEEKLFF.

CDR3 DNA sequence: TGTGCCAGCAGCTTAGCATCGGGGGGTGCCCAAGAGACCCAGTACTTC. Its translation: CASSLASGGAQETQYF. The rearrangement joins TRBV11-2 to TRBJ2-5, with TRBD2 matching 7 bases. The germline V gene has CDR1 SGHAT and CDR2 FQNNGV. The V and J ends lost 1 base and 1 base, in that order; junction bases with no gene match: 6. CDR3 size: 16 residues. The full variable domain, completed using reference TRBV11-2 and TRBJ2-5, is EAGVAQSPRYKIIEKRQSVAFWCNPISGHATLYWYQQILGQGPKLLIQFQNNGVVDDSQLPKDRFSAERLKGVDSTLKIQPAKLEDSAVYLCASSLASGGAQETQYFGPGTRLLVL.

The V call is TRBV5-1, the J call TRBJ1-1; weak D call: TRBD1 (6 bases). This CDR3 comprises 13 residues. V shed 5 bases and J shed 3 bases, with 11 bases lying between them. Germline CDR1 and CDR2: SGHRS and YFSETQ. The CDR3 nucleotides are TGCGCCAGCAGATCCCCAGGGGACACTGAAGCTTTCTTT. Amino acid sequence: CASRSPGDTEAFF.

The chain carries TRBV7-9 and TRBJ1-4; no reliable D call. CDR1 and CDR2 (germline): SEHNR, FQNEAQ (reference sequence). V was shortened by 3 bases and J by 4 bases, with 9 bases between the two germline ends. The CDR3 runs to 14 residues. The CDR3 spells CASSFGSNNEKLFF. The CDR3 DNA reads TGTGCCAGCAGCTTTGGCAGTAATAATGAAAAACTGTTTTTT. Drawing the rest from reference TRBV7-9 and TRBJ1-4, the complete variable domain is DTGVSQNPRHKITKRGQNVTFRCDPISEHNRLYWYRQTLGQGPEFLTYFQNEAQLEKSRLLSDRFSAERPKGSFSTLEIQRTEQGDSAMYLCASSFGSNNEKLFFGSGTQLSVL.

The chain recombines TRBV18 with TRBJ1-2; TRBD1 matches at 12 bases. V lost 4 bases, J lost 3 bases, and 12 bases stayed unmatched. Germline V lookup: CDR1 KGHSH, CDR2 LQKENI. The length of the CDR3 is 18 residues. The CDR3 DNA reads TGTGCCAGCTCACTACCGCGTAGGGACAGGGGGCAAGACTATGGCTACACCTTC. Protein product: CASSLPRRDRGQDYGYTF. Complete variable domain (other parts from reference TRBV18 and TRBJ1-2): NAGVMQNPRHLVRRRGQEARLRCSPMKGHSHVYWYRQLPEEGLKFMVYLQKENIIDESGMPKERFSAEFPKEGPSILRIQQVVRGDSAAYFCASSLPRRDRGQDYGYTFGSGTRLTVV.

This rearrangement joins TRBV12-3 or TRBV12-4 to TRBJ1-2; D gene unclear. The CDR3 is 12 amino acids. The V gene lost 2 bases and the J gene lost 8 bases, with 9 bases spanning the gap. In DNA form, the CDR3 reads TGTGCCAGCAGTTTATTGTTTCGGGGCTACACCTTC. It specifies CASSLLFRGYTF.

This clone occurred once. V and J are TRBV5-1 and TRBJ1-1; D remains unclear. CDR1 is SGHRS and CDR2 is YFSETQ in the germline V gene. There are 16 residues in the CDR3. Trimming removed 0 bases from V and 0 bases from J, with 12 bases in between. The DNA of the CDR3 is TGCGCCAGCAGCTTGGAACCGGGGAGAATGAACACTGAAGCTTTCTTT. It codes for CASSLEPGRMNTEAFF.

The rearrangement uses TRBV27 and TRBJ1-2; TRBD1 matches at 10 bases. The germline V gene encodes CDR1 MNHEY and CDR2 SMNVEV (reference sequence). The CDR3 spans 16 residues. With V trimmed by 5 bases and J by 5 bases, 11 bases remained unmatched. CDR3 coding DNA: TGTGCCAGCAGTCCCTGGGGGGGGACAGGGGTTTATGGCTACACCTTC. Its protein product is CASSPWGGTGVYGYTF.

The chain uses TRBV14 and TRBJ1-2; a possible D gene is TRBD1 (5 bases). The CDR3 loop spans 15 amino acids. With 0 bases removed from V and 4 bases from J, the gap between germline ends came to 12 bases. Germline V gene sequence: CDR1 SGHDN, CDR2 FVKESK. CDR3 loop: CASSQDRGTGYGYTF. CDR3 DNA sequence: TGTGCCAGCAGCCAAGACCGGGGGACCGGCTATGGCTACACCTTC.

J is TRBJ1-1 and V is TRBV12-3 or TRBV12-4; a weak D match, TRBD1 (5 bases). The CDR3 extends over 12 amino acids. Trimming stripped 3 bases from V and 7 bases from J, with 9 bases between. The CDR3 nucleotides are TGTGCCAGCAGTTTCGGGGGGGTTGAAGCTTTCTTT. Encoded protein: CASSFGGVEAFF.

V gene TRBV4-1 combines with J gene TRBJ1-6; D is perhaps TRBD1 (5 bases). The CDR3 is 16 amino acids. Germline loops: CDR1 MGHRA, CDR2 YSYEKL. Trimming removed 4 bases from V and 5 bases from J, with 15 bases in between. Here the CDR3 reads CASSRLETENNSPLHF. Here the CDR3 DNA reads TGCGCCAGCAGCCGCCTTGAGACAGAGAATAATTCACCCCTCCACTTT.

V and J are TRBV7-2 and TRBJ2-5; 11 positions match TRBD2. There are 15 residues in the CDR3. With 3 bases clipped from V and 5 bases from J, the junction kept 5 bases outside the gene matches. Germline V gene data show CDR1 as SGHTA and CDR2 as FQGNSA. Here the CDR3 DNA reads TGTGCCAGCAGCTTTCGTAGCGGGGGGGAGGAGACCCAGTACTTC. Amino acid sequence: CASSFRSGGEETQYF.

This chain connects TRBV11-1 to TRBJ2-1; no firm D call. This CDR3 has 14 residues. The germline gives CDR1 SGHAT, CDR2 FQDESV (reference sequence). V gave up 3 bases and J gave up 0 bases, with 6 bases separating them. CDR3 residues: CASSFPSSYNEQFF. For the CDR3, the DNA is TGTGCCAGCAGCTTTCCTAGCTCCTACAATGAGCAGTTCTTC.

This rearrangement joins TRBV12-3 or TRBV12-4 to TRBJ2-3; D is unresolved. The CDR3 consists of 11 residues. Trimming took off 6 bases at V and 2 bases at J, with 3 bases between the two ends. CDR3 in DNA: TGTGCCAGCAGCTACACAGATACGCAGTATTTT. Translated: CASSYTDTQYF.

The V and J genes are TRBV12-3 or TRBV12-4 and TRBJ1-6; D is uncertain. There are 13 residues in the CDR3. The V and J ends lost 6 bases and 8 bases respectively, with 11 bases between them. The CDR3 loop is CASRKFLDSPLHF. The CDR3 DNA sequence: TGTGCCAGCAGGAAGTTTCTAGATTCACCCCTCCACTTT.

The rearrangement uses TRBV4-1 and TRBJ1-3; 7 positions agree with TRBD1. The CDR3 has 17 residues. The J segment lost 0 bases and the V segment lost 3 bases, leaving 8 bases of the junction unmatched. Germline V gives CDR1 MGHRA, CDR2 YSYEKL. The CDR3 reads CASSHGTVTRSGNTIYF. CDR3 DNA: TGCGCCAGCAGCCATGGGACAGTTACCCGCTCTGGAAACACCATATATTTT.